A single sample gave rise to the 9 T cell receptor beta chains below, sequenced in a study of cytomegalovirus exposure and HLA in healthy donors. The primer mix had 60 Vbeta and 13 Jbeta primers. The data were produced by immunoSEQ multiplex PCR, yet TCRdb's version contains in-frame clones alone and is incomplete. The table lists approximately 40,000 clones, about nine tenths of them singletons, with about an eighth in the top ten. Sequences were obtained from PBMCs. The origin of the receptors is a woman in her thirties or forties in good health and CMV-seropositive.

This rearrangement joins TRBV6-1 to TRBJ1-6; perhaps TRBD1 as D (5 bases). Germline CDR1 reads MNHNS; CDR2 reads SASEGT. CDR3 length equals 14 residues. V lost 7 bases and J lost 9, with 16 bases in between. CDR3 sequence: CASKKEGSGSPLHF. CDR3 nucleotides: TGTGCCAGCAAAAAGGAGGGGTCTGGTTCACCCCTCCACTTT.

V is TRBV19 and J is TRBJ2-3; 7 bases fit TRBD2. Per germline, CDR1 LNHDA and CDR2 SQIVND (reference sequence). After removal of 7 bases from V and 1 base from J, the junction contained 2 bases not matched to a gene. The length of the CDR3 is 13 residues. The CDR3 DNA follows: TGTGCCAGTACTGGGAGGGGCACAGATACGCAGTATTTT. Amino acid sequence: CASTGRGTDTQYF.

V gene TRBV2 combines with J gene TRBJ2-2; TRBD2 matches at 14 bases. J gave up 1 base and V 6 bases, and 1 base lay outside the gene matches. This CDR3 is 16 amino acids long. The germline CDR1 and CDR2 sequences are SNHLY and FYNNEI. The DNA of the CDR3 is TGTGCCAGCAGAGGGACTAGCGGGGGGAACACCGGGGAGCTGTTTTTT. Residues: CASRGTSGGNTGELFF.

V usage is TRBV28 and J usage is TRBJ2-1, with 8 positions matching TRBD2. This CDR3 has 15 residues. Germline V CDR1 and CDR2: MDHEN, SYDVKM. The J segment lost 1 base and the V segment lost 6 bases, leaving 5 bases of the junction unmatched. The CDR3 sequence is CASRTLAGSYNEQFF. DNA for the CDR3: TGTGCCAGCAGAACGTTAGCGGGGTCCTACAATGAGCAGTTCTTC.

The J gene is TRBJ2-3, the V gene TRBV7-2, with D unresolved. In germline, CDR1 is SGHTA, CDR2 FQGNSA. Trimming pared 8 bases from V and 6 bases from J, leaving 21 bases between. CDR3 length: 15 amino acids. The DNA of the CDR3 is TGTGCCAGCGTCCCTTCGGTCGGTCGCGCGGATACGCAGTATTTT. This codes for CASVPSVGRADTQYF.

V gene TRBV4-3 combines with J gene TRBJ1-2; weak D call: TRBD1 (5 bases). Germline CDR1 is LGHNA and CDR2 is YSLEER. This CDR3 comprises 14 residues. Between the trimmed V and J ends, which lost 4 bases and 4 bases, there was a span of 13 bases. The CDR3 is CASSPREGSYGYTF. In DNA form, the CDR3 reads TGCGCCAGCAGCCCCAGGGAAGGCTCCTATGGCTACACCTTC.

The V and J genes are TRBV19 and TRBJ1-2, with TRBD1 as a possible D gene (5 bases). The CDR3 totals 15 residues. Trimming stripped 5 bases from V and 0 bases from J, with 13 bases between. From germline, CDR1 is LNHDA and CDR2 SQIVND (reference sequence). CDR3 DNA sequence: TGTGCCAGTAGTCCGGGGGGGTTTGCTAACTATGGCTACACCTTC. Translated: CASSPGGFANYGYTF.

This clone occurred once. The rearrangement uses TRBV4-2 and TRBJ2-7; tentative D call: TRBD2 (6 bases). Germline CDR1 reads LGHNA; CDR2 reads YNFKEQ. Trimming cost V 3 bases and J 0 bases, with 12 bases left between them. The length of the CDR3 is 15 residues. The CDR3 nucleotides read TGTGCCAGCAGCCAGGCGGGCGGGGACTCCTACGAGCAGTACTTC. It yields the protein CASSQAGGDSYEQYF.

V and J are TRBV28 and TRBJ1-5; 7 bases are shared with TRBD1. The CDR3 is 15 residues long. The germline CDR1 and CDR2 sequences are MDHEN and SYDVKM. V lost 5 bases and J lost 7; bases outside the gene matches: 11. DNA for the CDR3: TGTGCCAGCAGTCACGAGGGGGCGTCGCAACAGCCCCAGCATTTT. This gives the protein CASSHEGASQQPQHF.